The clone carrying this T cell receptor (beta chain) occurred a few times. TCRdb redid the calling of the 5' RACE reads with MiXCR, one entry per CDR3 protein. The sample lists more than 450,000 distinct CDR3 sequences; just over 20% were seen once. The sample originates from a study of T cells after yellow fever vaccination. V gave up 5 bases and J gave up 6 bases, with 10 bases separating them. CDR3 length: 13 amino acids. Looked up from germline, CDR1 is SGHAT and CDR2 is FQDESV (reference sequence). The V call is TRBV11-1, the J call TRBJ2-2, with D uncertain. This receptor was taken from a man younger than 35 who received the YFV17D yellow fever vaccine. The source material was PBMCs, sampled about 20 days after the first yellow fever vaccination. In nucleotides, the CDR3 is TGTGCCAGCAGCAGAGTCCAGCCCGGGGAGCTGTTTTTT. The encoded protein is CASSRVQPGELFF.